These T cell receptor beta chains were read from a single sample in a study of cytomegalovirus exposure and HLA in healthy donors. Clones were sequenced by immunoSEQ multiplex PCR, and TCRdb holds only the in-frame ones, with some missing. The data show 200,000 to 300,000 clones, about 90% seen once. The sequencing input was PBMCs. These receptors were taken from a woman aged 30 to 39 in good health and CMV-seronegative. The CDR3 runs from the conserved cysteine through the conserved F or W. D genes are given only for firm matches. Size is stated for part of the rows, as once, few or many counts, or as a class when the clone is expanded.

V gene: TRBV10-2; CDR3 length: 13; clone size: NA; J gene: TRBJ1-2; D gene: NA; CDR3 DNA: TGCGCCAGCAGTGAGTCAAGGGGCTATGGCTACACCTTC; CDR3 protein: CASSESRGYGYTF
V gene: TRBV27; CDR3 length: 14; clone size: NA; J gene: TRBJ2-2; D gene: NA; CDR3 DNA: TGTGCCAGCAAGCTGACGGTGAACACCGGGGAGCTGTTTTTT; CDR3 protein: CASKLTVNTGELFF
V gene: TRBV6-5; CDR3 length: 14; clone size: NA; J gene: TRBJ2-6; D gene: TRBD1; CDR3 DNA: TGTGCCAGCAGTTACGGGACAGGGATCAACGTCCTGACTTTC; CDR3 protein: CASSYGTGINVLTF
V gene: TRBV28; CDR3 length: 14; clone size: NA; J gene: TRBJ2-7; D gene: TRBD1; CDR3 DNA: TGTGCCAGCAGCTCCGGGACAGGGACCTACGAGCAGTACTTC; CDR3 protein: CASSSGTGTYEQYF
V gene: TRBV7-6; CDR3 length: 17; clone size: NA; J gene: TRBJ1-3; D gene: TRBD1; CDR3 DNA: TGTGCCAGCAGCTCATGGGACAGGACGCTCTCTGGAAACACCATATATTTT; CDR3 protein: CASSSWDRTLSGNTIYF
V gene: TRBV6-1; CDR3 length: 11; clone size: NA; J gene: TRBJ2-7; D gene: NA; CDR3 DNA: TGTGCCAGCAGGGAAAACACACGCCGGGAATTC; CDR3 protein: CASRENTRREF
V gene: TRBV28; CDR3 length: 14; clone size: NA; J gene: TRBJ1-2; D gene: TRBD1; CDR3 DNA: TGTGCCAGCAGTTCCCCGGGACAGGGCCTCGGCTACACCTTC; CDR3 protein: CASSSPGQGLGYTF
V gene: TRBV27; CDR3 length: 15; clone size: NA; J gene: TRBJ2-7; D gene: NA; CDR3 DNA: TGTGCCAGCAGTGATTTTAGGCTGGGCACCTACGAGCAGTACTTC; CDR3 protein: CASSDFRLGTYEQYF
V gene: TRBV25-1; CDR3 length: 13; clone size: NA; J gene: TRBJ2-1; D gene: NA; CDR3 DNA: TGTGCCAGCAACGGACACCACCGAAATGAGCAGTTCTTC; CDR3 protein: CASNGHHRNEQFF
V gene: TRBV5-5; CDR3 length: 17; clone size: NA; J gene: TRBJ1-4; D gene: NA; CDR3 DNA: TGTGCCAGCAGCTTGTTAGGGGCGGTCGCTGCTAATGAAAAACTGTTTTTT; CDR3 protein: CASSLLGAVAANEKLFF
V gene: TRBV9; CDR3 length: 14; clone size: once; J gene: TRBJ2-3; D gene: NA; CDR3 DNA: TGTGCCAGCAGTGGTCCCCCCTTAGCGGATACGCAGTATTTT; CDR3 protein: CASSGPPLADTQYF
V gene: TRBV29-1; CDR3 length: 10; clone size: NA; J gene: TRBJ2-3; D gene: NA; CDR3 DNA: TGCAGCGTCCTACAGGGAACGCAGTATTTT; CDR3 protein: CSVLQGTQYF
V gene: TRBV5-8; CDR3 length: 13; clone size: once; J gene: TRBJ2-7; D gene: NA; CDR3 DNA: TGTGCCAGCTCCGGGCCACCGAACTACGAGCAGTACTTC; CDR3 protein: CASSGPPNYEQYF
V gene: TRBV5-6; CDR3 length: 16; clone size: NA; J gene: TRBJ2-7; D gene: TRBD2; CDR3 DNA: TGTGCCAGCAGCTCAGCGGAGCGGGAGATCCCCTACGAGCAGTACTTC; CDR3 protein: CASSSAEREIPYEQYF
V gene: TRBV12-5; CDR3 length: 14; clone size: NA; J gene: TRBJ2-3; D gene: NA; CDR3 DNA: TGTGCTAGTGGCCTTCAGACTGTAACAGATACGCAGTATTTT; CDR3 protein: CASGLQTVTDTQYF
V gene: TRBV4-2; CDR3 length: 13; clone size: NA; J gene: TRBJ1-2; D gene: NA; CDR3 DNA: TGTGCCAGCAGCCAAGATCTTCCAGTAGGCTACACCTTC; CDR3 protein: CASSQDLPVGYTF
V gene: TRBV2; CDR3 length: 14; clone size: NA; J gene: TRBJ1-5; D gene: NA; CDR3 DNA: TGTGCCAGCAGGGGGGGTTATAGCAATCAGCCCCAGCATTTT; CDR3 protein: CASRGGYSNQPQHF
V gene: TRBV27; CDR3 length: 14; clone size: NA; J gene: TRBJ1-5; D gene: NA; CDR3 DNA: TGTGCCAGCAGTTTCGGGAGGGGGTATCAGCCCCAGCATTTT; CDR3 protein: CASSFGRGYQPQHF
V gene: TRBV5-1; CDR3 length: 18; clone size: NA; J gene: TRBJ2-2; D gene: NA; CDR3 DNA: TGCGCCAGCAGCCAAGCGGCAGGGGGGGTCCTGAACACCGGGGAGCTGTTTTTT; CDR3 protein: CASSQAAGGVLNTGELFF
V gene: TRBV5-4; CDR3 length: 14; clone size: NA; J gene: TRBJ2-2; D gene: TRBD2; CDR3 DNA: TGTGCCAGCAGCCGGGCGGGGGGCACCGGGGAGCTGTTTTTT; CDR3 protein: CASSRAGGTGELFF
V gene: TRBV5-5; CDR3 length: 14; clone size: few; J gene: TRBJ2-2; D gene: NA; CDR3 DNA: TGTGCCAGCAGCCCGACAACGAACACCGGGGAGCTGTTTTTT; CDR3 protein: CASSPTTNTGELFF
V gene: TRBV7-2; CDR3 length: 16; clone size: NA; J gene: TRBJ2-7; D gene: TRBD1; CDR3 DNA: TGTGCCAGCAGCTTAGATACCGGGACAGGGTCCTACGAGCAGTACTTC; CDR3 protein: CASSLDTGTGSYEQYF
V gene: TRBV11-2; CDR3 length: 16; clone size: NA; J gene: TRBJ2-7; D gene: NA; CDR3 DNA: TGTGCCAGCAGCTTAGGGATGGGGGCCGTATCCTACGAGCAGTACTTC; CDR3 protein: CASSLGMGAVSYEQYF
V gene: TRBV4-3; CDR3 length: 16; clone size: NA; J gene: TRBJ2-1; D gene: TRBD2; CDR3 DNA: TGCGCCAGCAGCCAAGGCACAGCGGGAGTTGGTAGTGAGCAGTTCTTC; CDR3 protein: CASSQGTAGVGSEQFF
V gene: TRBV28; CDR3 length: 13; clone size: NA; J gene: TRBJ1-2; D gene: NA; CDR3 DNA: TGTGCCAGCAGTCCCCCCGGGGGCTATGGCTACACCTTC; CDR3 protein: CASSPPGGYGYTF
V gene: TRBV7-8; CDR3 length: 13; clone size: NA; J gene: TRBJ2-2; D gene: NA; CDR3 DNA: TGTGCCAGCAGCTTAATCGAGCCCGGGGAGCTGTTTTTT; CDR3 protein: CASSLIEPGELFF
V gene: TRBV21-1; CDR3 length: 17; clone size: NA; J gene: TRBJ1-1; D gene: NA; CDR3 DNA: TGTGCCAGCAGCAACTTAATAGGGAGTCTGATGAACACTGAAGCTTTCTTT; CDR3 protein: CASSNLIGSLMNTEAFF
V gene: TRBV5-1; CDR3 length: 17; clone size: NA; J gene: TRBJ1-1; D gene: NA; CDR3 DNA: TGCGCCAGCAGCTATGATTTGGCAGGGAGAATGAACACTGAAGCTTTCTTT; CDR3 protein: CASSYDLAGRMNTEAFF
V gene: TRBV2; CDR3 length: 16; clone size: few; J gene: TRBJ2-7; D gene: TRBD2; CDR3 DNA: TGTGCCAACCGGGGGACTAGCGGGGCGTTCACCTACGAGCAGTACTTC; CDR3 protein: CANRGTSGAFTYEQYF
V gene: TRBV10-3; CDR3 length: 14; clone size: NA; J gene: TRBJ2-7; D gene: TRBD1; CDR3 DNA: TGTGCCATCAGTGACAGGGACAGGGCGGACGAGCAGTACTTC; CDR3 protein: CAISDRDRADEQYF
V gene: TRBV4-3; CDR3 length: 16; clone size: NA; J gene: TRBJ2-3; D gene: NA; CDR3 DNA: TGCGCCAGCAGTCTCGAACTAGGCGCGGGCACAGATACGCAGTATTTT; CDR3 protein: CASSLELGAGTDTQYF
V gene: TRBV18; CDR3 length: 13; clone size: NA; J gene: TRBJ2-1; D gene: TRBD1; CDR3 DNA: TGTGCCAGCTCACCGACAGGGGGCAATGAGCAGTTCTTC; CDR3 protein: CASSPTGGNEQFF
V gene: TRBV7-2; CDR3 length: 15; clone size: NA; J gene: TRBJ2-7; D gene: NA; CDR3 DNA: TGTGCCAGCAGCTTAGCGATAGGTCGCGGGTACGAGCAGTACTTC; CDR3 protein: CASSLAIGRGYEQYF
V gene: TRBV5-6; CDR3 length: 14; clone size: few; J gene: TRBJ1-5; D gene: NA; CDR3 DNA: TGTGCCAGCAGCCCAGGGTGGGGGAATCAGCCCCAGCATTTT; CDR3 protein: CASSPGWGNQPQHF
V gene: TRBV19; CDR3 length: 14; clone size: NA; J gene: TRBJ2-5; D gene: NA; CDR3 DNA: TGTGCCAGTAGTACTACGGGTCGGAGGGAGACCCAGTACTTC; CDR3 protein: CASSTTGRRETQYF
V gene: TRBV4-3; CDR3 length: 15; clone size: NA; J gene: TRBJ2-7; D gene: TRBD2; CDR3 DNA: TGCGCCAGCAGCCAACTAGCGGGAGGAGTGTCCGAGCAGTACTTC; CDR3 protein: CASSQLAGGVSEQYF
V gene: TRBV28; CDR3 length: 19; clone size: NA; J gene: TRBJ2-3; D gene: TRBD2; CDR3 DNA: TGTGCCAGCACATTTCCGACTAGCGGGCCTGATTCTAGCACAGATACGCAGTATTTT; CDR3 protein: CASTFPTSGPDSSTDTQYF
V gene: TRBV7-8; CDR3 length: 14; clone size: NA; J gene: TRBJ2-1; D gene: NA; CDR3 DNA: TGTGCCAGCAGCTTAGACGGAATCTACAATGAGCAGTTCTTC; CDR3 protein: CASSLDGIYNEQFF
V gene: TRBV29-1; CDR3 length: 13; clone size: NA; J gene: TRBJ2-7; D gene: NA; CDR3 DNA: TGCAGCGTTGAAGGGGAGGGGGCGGGAGAGCAGTACTTC; CDR3 protein: CSVEGEGAGEQYF
V gene: TRBV4-3; CDR3 length: 16; clone size: NA; J gene: TRBJ2-1; D gene: TRBD2; CDR3 DNA: TGCGCCAGCAGCCAAGAACGCGGGAGCTCCTACAATGAGCAGTTCTTC; CDR3 protein: CASSQERGSSYNEQFF
V gene: TRBV7-8; CDR3 length: 15; clone size: NA; J gene: TRBJ2-1; D gene: NA; CDR3 DNA: TGTGCCAGCAGCTTAACAGCTAGCGACTACAATGAGCAGTTCTTC; CDR3 protein: CASSLTASDYNEQFF
V gene: TRBV14; CDR3 length: 15; clone size: NA; J gene: TRBJ2-7; D gene: NA; CDR3 DNA: TGTGCCAGGTGGTGGCACGAAAGGCTTTACCCGGGCGAGTACTTC; CDR3 protein: CARWWHERLYPGEYF
V gene: TRBV9; CDR3 length: 15; clone size: NA; J gene: TRBJ2-1; D gene: NA; CDR3 DNA: TGTGCCAGCAGCGTAGCTTCAGCCTCCTACAATGAGCAGTTCTTC; CDR3 protein: CASSVASASYNEQFF